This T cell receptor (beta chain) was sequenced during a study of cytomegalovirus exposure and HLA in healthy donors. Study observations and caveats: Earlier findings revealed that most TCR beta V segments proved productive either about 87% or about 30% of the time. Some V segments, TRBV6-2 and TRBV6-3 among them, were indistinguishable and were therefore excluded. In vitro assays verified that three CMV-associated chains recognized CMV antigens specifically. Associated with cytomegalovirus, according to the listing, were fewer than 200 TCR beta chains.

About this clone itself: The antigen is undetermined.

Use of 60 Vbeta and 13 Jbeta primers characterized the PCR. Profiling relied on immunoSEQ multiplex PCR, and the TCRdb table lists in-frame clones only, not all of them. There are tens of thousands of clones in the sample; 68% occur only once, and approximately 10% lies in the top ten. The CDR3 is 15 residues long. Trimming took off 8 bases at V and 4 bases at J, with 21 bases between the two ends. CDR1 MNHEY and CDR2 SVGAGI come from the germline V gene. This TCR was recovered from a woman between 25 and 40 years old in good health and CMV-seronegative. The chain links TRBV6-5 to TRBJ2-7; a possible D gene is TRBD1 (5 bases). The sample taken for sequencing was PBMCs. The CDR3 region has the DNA TGTGCCAGCGGGGCCCCTGCGTTAGGTACATACGAGCAGTACTTC. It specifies CASGAPALGTYEQYF.